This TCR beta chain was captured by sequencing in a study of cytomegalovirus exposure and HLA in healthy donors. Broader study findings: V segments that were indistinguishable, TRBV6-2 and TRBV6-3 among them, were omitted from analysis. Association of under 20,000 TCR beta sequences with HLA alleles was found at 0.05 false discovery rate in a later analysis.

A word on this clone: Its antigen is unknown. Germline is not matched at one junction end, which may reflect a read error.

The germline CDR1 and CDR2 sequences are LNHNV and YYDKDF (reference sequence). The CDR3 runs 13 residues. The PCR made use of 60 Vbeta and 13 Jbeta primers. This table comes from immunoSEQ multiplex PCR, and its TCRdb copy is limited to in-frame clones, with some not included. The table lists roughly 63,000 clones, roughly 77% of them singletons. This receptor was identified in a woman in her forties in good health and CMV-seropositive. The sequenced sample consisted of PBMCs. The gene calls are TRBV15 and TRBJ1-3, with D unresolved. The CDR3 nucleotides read TGTGCCACCCGCAGTACTCCTGGAAACACCATATATTTT. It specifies CATRSTPGNTIYF. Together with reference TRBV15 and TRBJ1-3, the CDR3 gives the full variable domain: DAMVIQNPRYQVTQFGKPVTLSCSQTLNHNVMYWYQQKSSQAPKLLFHYYDKDFNNEADTPDNFQSRRPNTSFCFLDIRSPGLGDTAMYLCATRSTPGNTIYFGEGSWLTVV.